The clone carrying this T cell receptor beta chain has only a few counts. The data were obtained in a study of blood T cell repertoires in COVID-19. The germline V gene encodes CDR1 MNHEY and CDR2 SVGAGI. The trim removed 6 bases at V and 2 bases at J, leaving 6 bases unmatched. The CDR3 totals 14 residues. The repertoire was sequenced with immunoSEQ multiplex PCR; TCRdb's copy has only in-frame clones and lacks some. This sample carries 150,000 or so clones, approximately 80% of them seen once, and the ten largest clones take around 3.1%. This chain links TRBV6-5 with TRBJ2-7, with 8 nucleotides matching TRBD2. This receptor was identified in a middle-aged woman with active or convalescent COVID-19. Sequenced sample: peripheral blood. This CDR3 reads CASSRTSGPYEQYF. In DNA, the CDR3 is TGTGCCAGCAGCCGAACTAGCGGCCCCTACGAGCAGTACTTC.